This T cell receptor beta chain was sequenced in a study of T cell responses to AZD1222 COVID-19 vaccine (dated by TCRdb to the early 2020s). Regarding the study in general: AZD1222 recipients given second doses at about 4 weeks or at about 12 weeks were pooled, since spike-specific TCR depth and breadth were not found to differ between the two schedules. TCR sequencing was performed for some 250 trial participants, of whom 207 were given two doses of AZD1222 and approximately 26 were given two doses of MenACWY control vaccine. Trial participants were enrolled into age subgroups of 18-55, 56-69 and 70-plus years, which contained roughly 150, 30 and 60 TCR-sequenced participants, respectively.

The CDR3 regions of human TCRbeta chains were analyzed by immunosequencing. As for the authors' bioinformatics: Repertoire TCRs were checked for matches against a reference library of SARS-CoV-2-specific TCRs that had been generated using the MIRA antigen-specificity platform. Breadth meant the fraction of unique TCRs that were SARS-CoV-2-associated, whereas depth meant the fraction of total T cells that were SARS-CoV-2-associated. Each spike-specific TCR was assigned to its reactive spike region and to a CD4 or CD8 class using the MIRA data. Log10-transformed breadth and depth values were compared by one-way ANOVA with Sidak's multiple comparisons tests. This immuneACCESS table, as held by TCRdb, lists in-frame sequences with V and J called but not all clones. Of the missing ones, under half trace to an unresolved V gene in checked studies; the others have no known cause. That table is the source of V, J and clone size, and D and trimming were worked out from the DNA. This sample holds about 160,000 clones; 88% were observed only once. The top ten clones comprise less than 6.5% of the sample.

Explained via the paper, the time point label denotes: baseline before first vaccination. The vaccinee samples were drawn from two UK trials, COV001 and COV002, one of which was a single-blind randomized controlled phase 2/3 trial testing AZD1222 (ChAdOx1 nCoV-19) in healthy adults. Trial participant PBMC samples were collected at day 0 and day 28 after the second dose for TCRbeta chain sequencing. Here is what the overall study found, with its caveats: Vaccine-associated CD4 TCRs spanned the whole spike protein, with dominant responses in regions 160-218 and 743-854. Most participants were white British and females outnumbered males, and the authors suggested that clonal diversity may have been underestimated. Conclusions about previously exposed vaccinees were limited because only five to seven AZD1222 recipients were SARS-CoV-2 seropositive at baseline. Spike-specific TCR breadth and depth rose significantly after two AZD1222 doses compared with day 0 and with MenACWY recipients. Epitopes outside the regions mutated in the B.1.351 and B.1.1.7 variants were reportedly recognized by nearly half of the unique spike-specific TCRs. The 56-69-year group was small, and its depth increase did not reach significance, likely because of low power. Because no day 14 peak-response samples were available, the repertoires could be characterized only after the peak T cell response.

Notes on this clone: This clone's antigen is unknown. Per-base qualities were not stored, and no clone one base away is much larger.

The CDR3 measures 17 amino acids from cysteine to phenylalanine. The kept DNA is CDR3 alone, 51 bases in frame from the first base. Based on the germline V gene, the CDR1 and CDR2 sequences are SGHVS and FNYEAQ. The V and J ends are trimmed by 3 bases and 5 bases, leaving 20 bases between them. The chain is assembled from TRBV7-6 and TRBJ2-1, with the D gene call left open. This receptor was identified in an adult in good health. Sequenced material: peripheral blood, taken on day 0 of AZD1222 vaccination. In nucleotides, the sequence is TGTGCCAGCAGCTTCCGAACCCCGAGCCGGATTCACAATGAGCAGTTCTTC. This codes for CASSFRTPSRIHNEQFF.